This T cell receptor (beta chain) was profiled in a study of control samples from healthy donors and cancer patients. Germline values: CDR1 SGHVS, CDR2 FQNEAQ. This CDR3 contains 14 residues. The V gene end was trimmed by 4 bases and the J gene end by 9 bases; junction bases not matched to a gene: 9. This table comes from immunoSEQ multiplex PCR, and its TCRdb copy is limited to in-frame clones, with some not included. The data hold some 90,000 clones, with more than 85% observed a single time. V usage is TRBV7-8 and J usage is TRBJ2-1; 7 nucleotides agree with TRBD1. The sequencing input was blood. This TCR was sampled from a woman aged 45 to 65 in good health. The CDR3 bases are TGTGCCAGCAGCTCAGGAACAGGGGCTGGTGAGCAGTTCTTC. It translates to CASSSGTGAGEQFF.